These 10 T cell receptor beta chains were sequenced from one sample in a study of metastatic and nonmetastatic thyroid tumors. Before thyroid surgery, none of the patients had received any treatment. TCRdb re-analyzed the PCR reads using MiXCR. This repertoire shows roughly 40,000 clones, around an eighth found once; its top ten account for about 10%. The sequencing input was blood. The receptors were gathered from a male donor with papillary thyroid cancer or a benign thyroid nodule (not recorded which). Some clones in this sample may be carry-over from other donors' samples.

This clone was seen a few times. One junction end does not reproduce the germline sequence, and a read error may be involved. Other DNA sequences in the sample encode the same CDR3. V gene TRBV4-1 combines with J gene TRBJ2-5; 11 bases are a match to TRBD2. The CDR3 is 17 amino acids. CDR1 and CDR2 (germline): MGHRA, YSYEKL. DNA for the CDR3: TGCGCCAGCAGCCGAACGTTTAGCGGGAGGGCCGGAGAGACTCAGTACTTC. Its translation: CASSRTFSGRAGETQYF.

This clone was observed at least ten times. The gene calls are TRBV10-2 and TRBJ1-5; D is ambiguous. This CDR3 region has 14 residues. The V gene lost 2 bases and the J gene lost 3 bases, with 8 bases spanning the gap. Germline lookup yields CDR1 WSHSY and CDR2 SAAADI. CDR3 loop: CASSEPENNQPQHF. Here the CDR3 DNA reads TGCGCCAGCAGTGAGCCAGAGAACAATCAGCCCCAGCATTTT.

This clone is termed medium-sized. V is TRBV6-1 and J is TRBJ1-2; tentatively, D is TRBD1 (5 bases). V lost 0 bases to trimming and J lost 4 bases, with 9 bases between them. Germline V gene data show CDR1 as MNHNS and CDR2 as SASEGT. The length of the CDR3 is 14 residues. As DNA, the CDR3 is TGTGCCAGCAGTGAAGCGGGCCAGGGCTATGGCTACACCTTC. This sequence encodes CASSEAGQGYGYTF.

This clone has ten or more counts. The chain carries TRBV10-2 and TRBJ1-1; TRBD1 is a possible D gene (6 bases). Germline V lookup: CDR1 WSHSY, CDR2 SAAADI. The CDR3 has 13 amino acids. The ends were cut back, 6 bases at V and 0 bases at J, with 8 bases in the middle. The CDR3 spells CASRDSLNTEAFF. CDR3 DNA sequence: TGCGCCAGCAGGGACAGCCTGAACACTGAAGCTTTCTTT.

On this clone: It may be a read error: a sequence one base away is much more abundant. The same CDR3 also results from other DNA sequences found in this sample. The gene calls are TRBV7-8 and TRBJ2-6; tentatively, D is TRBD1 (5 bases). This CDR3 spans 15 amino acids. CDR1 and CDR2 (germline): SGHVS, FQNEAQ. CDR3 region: CASSLWSSGANVLTF. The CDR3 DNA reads TGTGCCAGCAGCTTATGGTCCTCTGGGGCCAACGTCCTTACTTTC.

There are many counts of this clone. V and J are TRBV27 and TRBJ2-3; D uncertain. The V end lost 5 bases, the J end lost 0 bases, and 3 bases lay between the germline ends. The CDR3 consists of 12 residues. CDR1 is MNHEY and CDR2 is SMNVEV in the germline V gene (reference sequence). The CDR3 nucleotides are TGTGCCAGCAGTCCCAGCACAGATACGCAGTATTTT. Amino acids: CASSPSTDTQYF.

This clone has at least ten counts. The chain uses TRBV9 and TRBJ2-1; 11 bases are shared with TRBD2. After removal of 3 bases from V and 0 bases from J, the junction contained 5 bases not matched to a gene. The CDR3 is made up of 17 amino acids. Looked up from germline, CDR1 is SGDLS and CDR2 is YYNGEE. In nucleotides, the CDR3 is TGTGCCAGCAGCGCCCGGACTAGCGGGTCCTCCTACAATGAGCAGTTCTTC. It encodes CASSARTSGSSYNEQFF.

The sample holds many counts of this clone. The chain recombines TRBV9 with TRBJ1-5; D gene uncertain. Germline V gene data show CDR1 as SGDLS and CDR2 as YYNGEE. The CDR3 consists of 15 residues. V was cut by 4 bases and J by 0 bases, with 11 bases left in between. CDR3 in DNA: TGTGCCAGCAGCCCCATGGGCTATAGCAATCAGCCCCAGCATTTT. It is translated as CASSPMGYSNQPQHF.

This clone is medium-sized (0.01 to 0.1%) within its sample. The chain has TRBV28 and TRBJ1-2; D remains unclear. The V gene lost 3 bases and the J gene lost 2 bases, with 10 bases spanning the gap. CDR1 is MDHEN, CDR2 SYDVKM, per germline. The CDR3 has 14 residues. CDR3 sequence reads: CASSLDGENYGYTF. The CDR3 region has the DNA TGTGCCAGCAGTTTGGACGGGGAGAACTATGGCTACACCTTC.

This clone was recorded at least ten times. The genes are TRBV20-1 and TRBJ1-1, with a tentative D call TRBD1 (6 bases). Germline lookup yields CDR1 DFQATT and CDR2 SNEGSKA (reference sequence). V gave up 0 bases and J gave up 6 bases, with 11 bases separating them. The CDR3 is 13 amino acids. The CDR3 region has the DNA TGCAGTGCTAGAGATAGGACAGTACCTGAAGCTTTCTTT. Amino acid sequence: CSARDRTVPEAFF.